This is a list of T cell receptor beta chains from one sample in a study of PD-1 blockade in classical Hodgkin lymphoma. Profiling relied on immunoSEQ multiplex PCR, and the TCRdb table lists in-frame clones only, not all of them. Here the sample spans about 35,000 clones, less than 85% being singletons. The specimen was peripheral blood mononuclear cells (PBMCs), collected before the second cycle of nivolumab. These receptors originate from a human donor with classical Hodgkin lymphoma. Each CDR3 is given with its conserved first and last residue. A D gene is named only where the DNA matches it firmly. Rows give clone size only sometimes, using once, few, many, or a class for an expanded clone.

>TRBD2|TRBV19|TRBJ2-1|NA
TGTGCCAGTAGTATCTTTCCTGGGACTAGCGATGAGCAGTTCTTC
CASSIFPGTSDEQFF
>TRBD2|TRBV7-9|TRBJ2-7|once
TGTGCCAGTGGACTAGCGGGGCTGTACGAGCAGTACTTC
CASGLAGLYEQYF
>TRBD2|TRBV10-2|TRBJ2-5|once
TGCGCCAGCTCTGGGAGTCTCGGGGGGTGGGAGACCCAGTACTTC
CASSGSLGGWETQYF
>NA|TRBV2|TRBJ1-4|NA
TGTGCCAGCGGGTATACTAATGAAAAACTGTTTTTT
CASGYTNEKLFF
>NA|TRBV6-1|TRBJ1-5|NA
TGTGCCAGTGTTCAGGCGGGTTATAGCAATCAGCCCCAGCATTTT
CASVQAGYSNQPQHF
>TRBD1|TRBV10-3|TRBJ2-5|NA
TGTGCCATCAGTTTAGGACAGGGAGAGGGAGAGACCCAGTACTTC
CAISLGQGEGETQYF
>TRBD2|TRBV7-9|TRBJ2-1|NA
TGTGCCAGCAGCTTTTCGTATAGCGGGGGGCGTATCTACAATGAGCAGTTCTTC
CASSFSYSGGRIYNEQFF
>TRBD2|TRBV5-1|TRBJ2-5|once
TGCGCCAGCAGCTCCGGACTAGCGGGGTATCAAGAGACCCAGTACTTC
CASSSGLAGYQETQYF
>TRBD2|TRBV19|TRBJ2-1|NA
TGTGCCAGTAGTATCATGCAGCGGGGGGGTATGGATGAGCAGTTCTTC
CASSIMQRGGMDEQFF
>NA|TRBV19|TRBJ1-5|NA
TGTGCCAGTTCGGCAGGGAGGAATCAGCCCCAGCATTTT
CASSAGRNQPQHF